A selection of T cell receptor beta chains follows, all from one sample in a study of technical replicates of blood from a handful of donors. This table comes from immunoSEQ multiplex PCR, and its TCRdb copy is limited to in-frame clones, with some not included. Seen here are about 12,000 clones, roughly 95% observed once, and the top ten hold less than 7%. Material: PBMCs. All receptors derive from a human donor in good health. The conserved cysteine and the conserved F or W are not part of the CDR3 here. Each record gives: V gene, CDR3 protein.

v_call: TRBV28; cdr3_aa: ASSPGGGYGYT
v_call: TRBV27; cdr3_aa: ASRAGFEAF
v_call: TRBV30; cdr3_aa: ATTHYAQGDATNEKLF
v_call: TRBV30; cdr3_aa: AWMGRDYPDEQF
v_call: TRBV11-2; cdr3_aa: ASSLVWAGEKLF
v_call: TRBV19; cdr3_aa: ASTGSGRASYNEQF
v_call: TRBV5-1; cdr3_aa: ASSGTSGIGGEQF
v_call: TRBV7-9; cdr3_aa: ASSSGTFAYEQY
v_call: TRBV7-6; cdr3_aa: ASSSRQGLSYEQY
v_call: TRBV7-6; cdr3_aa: ASSLGASGFIYNEQF
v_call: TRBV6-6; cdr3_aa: ASSQLDYTYEQY
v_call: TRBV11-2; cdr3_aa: ASSFAGSFLYEQY
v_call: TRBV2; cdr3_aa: ASSEAGGEYYEQY
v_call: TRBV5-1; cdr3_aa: ASSAGLEVGIQY
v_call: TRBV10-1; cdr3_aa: ASSVEPSGSLLF
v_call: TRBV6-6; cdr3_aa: ASSGGQDYEQY
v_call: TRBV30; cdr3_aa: AWSSREEMTDTQY
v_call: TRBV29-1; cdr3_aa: SVGREYTQY
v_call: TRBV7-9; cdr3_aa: ASSLVQRENTGELF
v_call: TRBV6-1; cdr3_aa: ASSTGTVGTEAF
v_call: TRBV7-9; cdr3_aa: ASSLGLAGPYEQY
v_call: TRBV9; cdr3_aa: ASSVVGLAGAETQY
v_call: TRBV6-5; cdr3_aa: ASNRSPSSYEQY
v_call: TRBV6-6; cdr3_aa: ASSKQGYEQY
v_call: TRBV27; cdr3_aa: ARSGRGTDTQY
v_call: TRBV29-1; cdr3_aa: SVDGTDGETQY
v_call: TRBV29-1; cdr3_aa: SVEGLEDTGELF
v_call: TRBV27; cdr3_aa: ASSSGTGGGKGEQY
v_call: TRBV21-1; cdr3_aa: ASSKGTSEKKTYEQY
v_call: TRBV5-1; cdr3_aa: ASSFGSGRATDTQY
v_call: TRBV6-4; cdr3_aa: ASSDAGVGHEQF
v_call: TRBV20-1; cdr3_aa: SARGNYEQY
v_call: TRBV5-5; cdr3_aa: ASSLVTGISYEQY
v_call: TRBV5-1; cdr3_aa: ASSLIPSGRVGELF
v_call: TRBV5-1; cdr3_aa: ASSSLGSTDTQY
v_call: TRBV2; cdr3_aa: ATKTSPRDNEQY
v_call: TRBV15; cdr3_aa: ATSRVGGADTEAF
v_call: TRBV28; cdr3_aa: ASSPGTSGYEQY
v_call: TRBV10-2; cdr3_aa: ASRATGSYGYT
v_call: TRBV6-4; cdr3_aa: ASTPGQGGSGANVLT
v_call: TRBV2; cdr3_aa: ASSLIRAYEQY
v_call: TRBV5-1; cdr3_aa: ASSLGREGRKF
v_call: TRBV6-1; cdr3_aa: ASSEGKGGVYEQY
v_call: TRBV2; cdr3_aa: ASSEYSLSTIY
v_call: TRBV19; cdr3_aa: ATNSGKTPNEQF
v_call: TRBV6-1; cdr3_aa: ASSEFGGGVATQH
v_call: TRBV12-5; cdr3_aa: ASGFIGANVLT
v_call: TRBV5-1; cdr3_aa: ASSLQVEDIQY
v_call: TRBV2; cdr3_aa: ASRGDKLNTEAF
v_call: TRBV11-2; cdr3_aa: ASSTTTGRSYNEQF
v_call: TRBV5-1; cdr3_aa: ASSFGVGTGGNNEQF
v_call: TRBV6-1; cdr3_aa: ASSAGQTYEQY
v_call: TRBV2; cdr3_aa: ASSEELGGEQETQY
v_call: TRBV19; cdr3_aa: ASSPFTSGSTDTQY
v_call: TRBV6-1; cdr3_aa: ASSDPTSGRWTDTQY
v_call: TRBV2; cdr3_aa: ASMGTGVNEQY
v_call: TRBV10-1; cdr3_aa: ASSLTLNTEAF
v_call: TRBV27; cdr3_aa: ASSPTSAGEQY
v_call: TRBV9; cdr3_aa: ASSVASAGSGGGNYGYT